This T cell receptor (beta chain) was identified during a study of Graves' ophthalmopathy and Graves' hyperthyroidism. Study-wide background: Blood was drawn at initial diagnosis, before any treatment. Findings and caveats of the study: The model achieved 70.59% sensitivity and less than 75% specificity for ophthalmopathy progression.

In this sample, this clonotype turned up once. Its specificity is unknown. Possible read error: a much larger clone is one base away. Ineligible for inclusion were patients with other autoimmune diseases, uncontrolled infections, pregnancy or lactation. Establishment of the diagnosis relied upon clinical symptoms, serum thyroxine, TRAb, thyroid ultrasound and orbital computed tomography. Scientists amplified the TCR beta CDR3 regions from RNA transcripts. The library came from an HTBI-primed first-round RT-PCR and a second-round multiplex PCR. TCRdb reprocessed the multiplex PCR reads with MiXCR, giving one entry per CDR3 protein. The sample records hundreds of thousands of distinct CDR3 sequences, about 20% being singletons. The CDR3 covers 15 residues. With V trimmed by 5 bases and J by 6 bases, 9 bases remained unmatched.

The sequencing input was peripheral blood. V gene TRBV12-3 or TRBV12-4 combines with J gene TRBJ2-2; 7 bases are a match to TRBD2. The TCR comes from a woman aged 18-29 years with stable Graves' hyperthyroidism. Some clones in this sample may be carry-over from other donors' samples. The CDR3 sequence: CASSASTSDPGELFF. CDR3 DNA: TGTGCCAGCAGTGCCAGTACTAGCGATCCCGGGGAGCTGTTTTTT.